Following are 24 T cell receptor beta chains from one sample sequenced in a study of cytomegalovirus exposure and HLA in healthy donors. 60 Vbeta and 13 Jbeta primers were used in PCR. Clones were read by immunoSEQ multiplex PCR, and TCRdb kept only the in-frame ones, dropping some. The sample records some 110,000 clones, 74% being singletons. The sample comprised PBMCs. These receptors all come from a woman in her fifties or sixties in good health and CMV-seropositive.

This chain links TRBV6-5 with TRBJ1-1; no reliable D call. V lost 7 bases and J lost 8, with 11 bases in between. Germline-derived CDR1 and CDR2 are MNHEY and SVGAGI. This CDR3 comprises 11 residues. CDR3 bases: TGTGCCAGCACCCATCGGGAAGAAGCTTTCTTT. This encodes CASTHREEAFF.

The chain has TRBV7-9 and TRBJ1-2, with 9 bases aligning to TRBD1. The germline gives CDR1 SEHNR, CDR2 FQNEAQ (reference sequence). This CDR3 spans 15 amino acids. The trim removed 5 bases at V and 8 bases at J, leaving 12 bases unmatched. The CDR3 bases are TGTGCCAGCAGCCTACGGGACAGGGTGACCAGCGGCTACACCTTC. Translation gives CASSLRDRVTSGYTF. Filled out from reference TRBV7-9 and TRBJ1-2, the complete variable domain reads DTGVSQNPRHKITKRGQNVTFRCDPISEHNRLYWYRQTLGQGPEFLTYFQNEAQLEKSRLLSDRFSAERPKGSFSTLEIQRTEQGDSAMYLCASSLRDRVTSGYTFGSGTRLTVV.

CDR3 in amino acids: CASRHRGLESGNTIYF. The CDR3 DNA reads TGTGCCAGCAGGCACAGGGGACTGGAGTCTGGAAACACCATATATTTT. The chain carries TRBV6-6 and TRBJ1-3, with TRBD1 matching over 7 bases. CDR3 length: 16 residues. From germline, CDR1 is MNHNY and CDR2 SVGAGI (reference sequence). V shed 6 bases, J shed 1 base, and the junction held 9 bases outside the gene matches.

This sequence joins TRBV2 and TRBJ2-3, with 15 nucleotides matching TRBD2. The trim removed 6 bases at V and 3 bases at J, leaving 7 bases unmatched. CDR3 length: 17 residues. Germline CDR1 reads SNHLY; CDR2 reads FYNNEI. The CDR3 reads CASSDPGLAGGTDTQYF. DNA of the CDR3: TGTGCCAGCAGCGACCCGGGACTAGCGGGGGGAACAGATACGCAGTATTTT.

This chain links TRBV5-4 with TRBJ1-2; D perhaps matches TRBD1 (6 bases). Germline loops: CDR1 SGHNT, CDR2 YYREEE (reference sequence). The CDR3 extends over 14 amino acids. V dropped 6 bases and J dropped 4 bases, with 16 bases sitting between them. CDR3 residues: CASNAGDNIYGYTF. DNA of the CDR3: TGTGCCAGCAACGCCGGGGACAATATCTATGGCTACACCTTC.

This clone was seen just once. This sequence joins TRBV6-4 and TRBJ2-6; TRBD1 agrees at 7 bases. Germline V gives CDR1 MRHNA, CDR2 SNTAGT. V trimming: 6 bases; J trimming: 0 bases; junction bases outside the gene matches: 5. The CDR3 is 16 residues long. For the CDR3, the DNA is TGTGCCAGCAGCCTGGGACAGTCCTCTGGGGCCAACGTCCTGACTTTC. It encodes CASSLGQSSGANVLTF.

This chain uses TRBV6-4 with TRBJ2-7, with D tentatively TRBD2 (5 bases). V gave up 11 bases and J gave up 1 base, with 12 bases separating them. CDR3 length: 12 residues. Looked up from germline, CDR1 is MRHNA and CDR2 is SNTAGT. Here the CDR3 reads CAGGGGSYEQYF. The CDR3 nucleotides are TGTGCCGGAGGCGGTGGGTCCTACGAGCAGTACTTC.

The CDR3 nucleotides are TGTGCCAGCAGTTACAAGTCAGAGGTACCACCCCTCCACTTT. Translated, it gives CASSYKSEVPPLHF. This sequence joins TRBV6-5 and TRBJ1-6; no clear D gene. This CDR3 has 14 residues. V was cut by 2 bases and J by 11 bases, with 13 bases left in between. The germline CDR1 and CDR2 sequences are MNHEY and SVGAGI.

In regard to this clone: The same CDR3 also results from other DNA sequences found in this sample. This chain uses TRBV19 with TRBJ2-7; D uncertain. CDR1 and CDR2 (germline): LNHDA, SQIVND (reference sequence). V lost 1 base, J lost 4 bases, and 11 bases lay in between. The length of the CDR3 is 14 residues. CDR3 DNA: TGTGCCAGTAGTATAGGCGGCAGACCTTACGAGCAGTACTTC. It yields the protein CASSIGGRPYEQYF.

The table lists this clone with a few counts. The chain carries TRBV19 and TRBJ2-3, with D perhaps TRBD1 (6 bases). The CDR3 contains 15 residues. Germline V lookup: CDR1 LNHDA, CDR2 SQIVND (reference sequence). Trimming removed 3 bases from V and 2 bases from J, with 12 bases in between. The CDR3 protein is CASSIAGVATDTQYF. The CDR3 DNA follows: TGTGCCAGTAGTATTGCAGGGGTTGCCACAGATACGCAGTATTTT. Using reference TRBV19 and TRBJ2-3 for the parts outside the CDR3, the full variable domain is DGGITQSPKYLFRKEGQNVTLSCEQNLNHDAMYWYRQDPGQGLRLIYYSQIVNDFQKGDIAEGYSVSREKKESFPLTVTSAQKNPTAFYLCASSIAGVATDTQYFGPGTRLTVL.

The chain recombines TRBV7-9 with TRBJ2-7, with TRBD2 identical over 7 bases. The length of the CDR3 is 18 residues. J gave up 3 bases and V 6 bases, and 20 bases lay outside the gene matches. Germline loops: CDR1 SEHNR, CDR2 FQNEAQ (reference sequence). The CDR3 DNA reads TGTGCCAGCAGTAAATCCCCCGGGACTACTTTATCCAACTACGAGCAGTACTTC. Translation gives CASSKSPGTTLSNYEQYF.

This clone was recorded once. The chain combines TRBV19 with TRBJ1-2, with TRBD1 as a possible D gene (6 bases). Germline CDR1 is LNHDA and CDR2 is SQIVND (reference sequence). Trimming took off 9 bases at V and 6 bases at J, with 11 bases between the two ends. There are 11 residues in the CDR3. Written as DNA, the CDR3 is TGTGCCAGCGAGGGGGGGAATGGCTACACCTTC. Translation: CASEGGNGYTF.

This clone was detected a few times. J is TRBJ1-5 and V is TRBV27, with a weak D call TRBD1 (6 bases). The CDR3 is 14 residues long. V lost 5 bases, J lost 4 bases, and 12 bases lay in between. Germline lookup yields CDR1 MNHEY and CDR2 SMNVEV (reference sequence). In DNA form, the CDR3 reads TGTGCCAGCAGTATGGACAGAAAAAATCAGCCCCAGCATTTT. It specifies CASSMDRKNQPQHF.

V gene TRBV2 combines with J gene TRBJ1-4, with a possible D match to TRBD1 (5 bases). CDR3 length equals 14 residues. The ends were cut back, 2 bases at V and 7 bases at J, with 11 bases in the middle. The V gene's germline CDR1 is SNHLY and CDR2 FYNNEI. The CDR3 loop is CASSEPGRTEKLFF. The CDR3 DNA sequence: TGTGCCAGCAGTGAACCAGGGAGGACTGAAAAACTGTTTTTT.

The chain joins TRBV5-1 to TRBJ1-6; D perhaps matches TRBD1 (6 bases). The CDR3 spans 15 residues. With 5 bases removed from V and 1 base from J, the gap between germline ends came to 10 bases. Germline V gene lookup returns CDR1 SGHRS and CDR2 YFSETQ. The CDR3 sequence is CASREGGSYNSPLHF. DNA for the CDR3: TGCGCCAGCAGAGAGGGGGGGTCCTATAATTCACCCCTCCACTTT. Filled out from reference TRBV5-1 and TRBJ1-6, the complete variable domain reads KAGVTQTPRYLIKTRGQQVTLSCSPISGHRSVSWYQQTPGQGLQFLFEYFSETQRNKGNFPGRFSGRQFSNSRSEMNVSTLELGDSALYLCASREGGSYNSPLHFGNGTRLTVT.

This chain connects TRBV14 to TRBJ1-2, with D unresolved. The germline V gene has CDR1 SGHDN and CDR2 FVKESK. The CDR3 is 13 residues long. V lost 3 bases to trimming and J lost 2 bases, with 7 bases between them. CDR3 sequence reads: CASSQEQNYGYTF. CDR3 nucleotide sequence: TGTGCCAGCAGCCAGGAGCAGAACTATGGCTACACCTTC. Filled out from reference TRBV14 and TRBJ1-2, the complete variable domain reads EAGVTQFPSHSVIEKGQTVTLRCDPISGHDNLYWYRRVMGKEIKFLLHFVKESKQDESGMPNNRFLAERTGGTYSTLKVQPAELEDSGVYFCASSQEQNYGYTFGSGTRLTVV.

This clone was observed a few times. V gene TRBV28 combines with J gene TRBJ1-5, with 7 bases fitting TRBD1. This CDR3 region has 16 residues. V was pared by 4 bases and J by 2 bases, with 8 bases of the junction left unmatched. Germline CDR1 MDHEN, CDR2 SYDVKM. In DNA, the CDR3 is TGTGCCAGCAGTTCTACCGGGACAGCGGGCAATCAGCCCCAGCATTTT. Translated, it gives CASSSTGTAGNQPQHF.

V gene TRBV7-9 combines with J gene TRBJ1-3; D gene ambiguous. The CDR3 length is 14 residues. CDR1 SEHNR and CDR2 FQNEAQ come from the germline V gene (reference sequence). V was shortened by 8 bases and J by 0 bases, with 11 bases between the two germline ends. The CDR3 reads CASDDGSSGNTIYF. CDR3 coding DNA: TGTGCCAGCGACGACGGGAGCTCTGGAAACACCATATATTTT.

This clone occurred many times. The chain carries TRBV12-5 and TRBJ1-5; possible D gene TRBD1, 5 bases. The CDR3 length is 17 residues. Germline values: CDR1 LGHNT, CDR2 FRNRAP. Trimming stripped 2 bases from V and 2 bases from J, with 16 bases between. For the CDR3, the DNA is TGTGCTAGTGGTTTGAATCGGCAGGGTGTCGGCAATCAGCCCCAGCATTTT. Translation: CASGLNRQGVGNQPQHF. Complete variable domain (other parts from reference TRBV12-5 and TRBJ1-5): DARVTQTPRHKVTEMGQEVTMRCQPILGHNTVFWYRQTMMQGLELLAYFRNRAPLDDSGMPKDRFSAEMPDATLATLKIQPSEPRDSAVYFCASGLNRQGVGNQPQHFGDGTRLSIL.

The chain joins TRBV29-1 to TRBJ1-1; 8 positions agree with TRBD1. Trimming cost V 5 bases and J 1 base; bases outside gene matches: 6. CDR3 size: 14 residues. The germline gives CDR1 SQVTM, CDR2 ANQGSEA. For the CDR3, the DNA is TGCAGCGTTCGTCCCGGGACAGGGAACACTGAAGCTTTCTTT. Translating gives CSVRPGTGNTEAFF.

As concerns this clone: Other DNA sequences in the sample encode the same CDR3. CDR3 protein: CASSLPGQSYEQYF. The CDR3 nucleotides are TGTGCCAGCAGCCTTCCGGGACAGAGCTACGAGCAGTACTTC. V is TRBV28 and J is TRBJ2-7; TRBD1 agrees at 7 bases. Germline V lookup: CDR1 MDHEN, CDR2 SYDVKM. This CDR3 comprises 14 residues. V gave up 6 bases and J gave up 3 bases; unmatched junction bases: 8.

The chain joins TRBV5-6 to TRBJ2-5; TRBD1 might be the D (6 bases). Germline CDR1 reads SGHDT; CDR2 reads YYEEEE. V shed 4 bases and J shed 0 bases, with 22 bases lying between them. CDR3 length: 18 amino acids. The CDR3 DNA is TGTGCCAGCAGCGAACAGGGTAGGGGAGTAGGCTACCAAGAGACCCAGTACTTC. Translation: CASSEQGRGVGYQETQYF.

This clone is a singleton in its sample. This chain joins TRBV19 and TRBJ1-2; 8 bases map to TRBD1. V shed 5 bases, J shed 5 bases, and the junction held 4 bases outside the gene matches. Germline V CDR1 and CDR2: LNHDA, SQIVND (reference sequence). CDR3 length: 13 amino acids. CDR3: CASSPDRDYGYTF. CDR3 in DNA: TGTGCCAGTAGTCCGGACAGGGATTATGGCTACACCTTC.

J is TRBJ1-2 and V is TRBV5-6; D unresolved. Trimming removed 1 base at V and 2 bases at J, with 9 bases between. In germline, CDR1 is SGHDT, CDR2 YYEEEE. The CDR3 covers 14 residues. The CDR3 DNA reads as TGTGCCAGCAGCTTGCCAGGTCCAAACTATGGCTACACCTTC. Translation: CASSLPGPNYGYTF.